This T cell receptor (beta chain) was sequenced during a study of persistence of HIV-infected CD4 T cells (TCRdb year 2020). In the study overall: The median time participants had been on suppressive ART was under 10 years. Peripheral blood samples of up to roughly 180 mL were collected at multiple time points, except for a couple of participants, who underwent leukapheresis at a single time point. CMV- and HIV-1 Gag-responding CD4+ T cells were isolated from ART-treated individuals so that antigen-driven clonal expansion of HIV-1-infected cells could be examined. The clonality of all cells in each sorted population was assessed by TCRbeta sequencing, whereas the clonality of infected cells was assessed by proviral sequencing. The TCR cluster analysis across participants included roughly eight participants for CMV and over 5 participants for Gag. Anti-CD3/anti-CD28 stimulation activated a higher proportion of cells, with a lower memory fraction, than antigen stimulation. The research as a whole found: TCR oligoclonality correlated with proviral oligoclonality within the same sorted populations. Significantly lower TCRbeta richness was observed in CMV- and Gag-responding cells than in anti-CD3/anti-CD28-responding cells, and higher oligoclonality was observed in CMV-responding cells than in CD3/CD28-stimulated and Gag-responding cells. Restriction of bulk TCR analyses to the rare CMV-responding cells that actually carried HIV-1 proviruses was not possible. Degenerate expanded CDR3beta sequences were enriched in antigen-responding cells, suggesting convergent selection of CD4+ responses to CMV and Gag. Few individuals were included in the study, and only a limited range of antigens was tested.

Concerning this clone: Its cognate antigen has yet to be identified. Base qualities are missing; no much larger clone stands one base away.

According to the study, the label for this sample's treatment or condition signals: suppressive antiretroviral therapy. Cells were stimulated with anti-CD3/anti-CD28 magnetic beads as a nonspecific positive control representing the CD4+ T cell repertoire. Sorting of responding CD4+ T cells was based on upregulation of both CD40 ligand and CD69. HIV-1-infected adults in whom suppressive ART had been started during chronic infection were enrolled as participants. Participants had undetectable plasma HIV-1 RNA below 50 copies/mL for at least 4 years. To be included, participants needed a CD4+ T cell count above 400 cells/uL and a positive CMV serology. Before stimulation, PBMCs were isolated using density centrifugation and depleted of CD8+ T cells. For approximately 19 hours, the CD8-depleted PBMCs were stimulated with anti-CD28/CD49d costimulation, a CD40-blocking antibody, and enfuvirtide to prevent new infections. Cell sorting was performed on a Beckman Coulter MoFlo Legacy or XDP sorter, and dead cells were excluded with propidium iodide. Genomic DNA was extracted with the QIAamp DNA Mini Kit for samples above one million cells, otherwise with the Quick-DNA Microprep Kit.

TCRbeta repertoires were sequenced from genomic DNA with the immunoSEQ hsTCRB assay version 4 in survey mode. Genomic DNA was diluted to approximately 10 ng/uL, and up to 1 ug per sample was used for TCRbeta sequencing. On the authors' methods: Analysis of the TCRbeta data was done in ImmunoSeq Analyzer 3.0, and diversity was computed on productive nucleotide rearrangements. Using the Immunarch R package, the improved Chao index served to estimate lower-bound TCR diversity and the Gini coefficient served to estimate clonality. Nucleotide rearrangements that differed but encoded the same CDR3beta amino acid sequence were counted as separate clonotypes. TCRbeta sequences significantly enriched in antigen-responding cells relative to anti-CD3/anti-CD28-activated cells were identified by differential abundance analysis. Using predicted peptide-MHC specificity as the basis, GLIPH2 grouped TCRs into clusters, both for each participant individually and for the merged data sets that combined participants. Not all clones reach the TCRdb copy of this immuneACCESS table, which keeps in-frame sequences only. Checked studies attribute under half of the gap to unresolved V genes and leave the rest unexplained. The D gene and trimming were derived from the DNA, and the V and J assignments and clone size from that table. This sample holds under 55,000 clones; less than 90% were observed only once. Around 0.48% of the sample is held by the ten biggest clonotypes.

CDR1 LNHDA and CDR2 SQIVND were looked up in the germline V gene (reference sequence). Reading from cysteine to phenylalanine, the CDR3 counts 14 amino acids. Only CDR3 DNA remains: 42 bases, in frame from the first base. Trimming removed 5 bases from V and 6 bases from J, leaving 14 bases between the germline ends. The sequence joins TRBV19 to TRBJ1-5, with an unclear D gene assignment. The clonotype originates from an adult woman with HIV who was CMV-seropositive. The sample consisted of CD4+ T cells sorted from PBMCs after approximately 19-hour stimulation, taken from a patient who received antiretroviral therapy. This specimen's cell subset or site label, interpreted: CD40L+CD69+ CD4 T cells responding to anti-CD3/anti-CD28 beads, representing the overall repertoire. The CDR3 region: CASSSGRGPQPQHF. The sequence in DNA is TGTGCCAGTAGTTCCGGTCGAGGTCCTCAGCCCCAGCATTTT.